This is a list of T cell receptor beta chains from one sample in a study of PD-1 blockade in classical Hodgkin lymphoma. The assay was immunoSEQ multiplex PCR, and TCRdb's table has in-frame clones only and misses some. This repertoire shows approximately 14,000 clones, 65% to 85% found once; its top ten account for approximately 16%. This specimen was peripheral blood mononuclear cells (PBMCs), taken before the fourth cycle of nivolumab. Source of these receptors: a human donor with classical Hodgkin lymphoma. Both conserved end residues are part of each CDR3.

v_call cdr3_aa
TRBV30 CAWVRDRPYEQYF
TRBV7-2 CASRLTATREQYF
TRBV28 CASSFTGLTYEQYF
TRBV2 CASRGQDQLGGYTF
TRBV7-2 CASSRTGVLAKNIQYF
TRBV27 CASSSGTGVQETQYF
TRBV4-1 CASSQVGGKRTQYF
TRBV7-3 CASSLGGAKNTEAFF
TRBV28 CASSLGGQLGNTIYF
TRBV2 CASSPFGSYEQYF
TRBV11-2 CASTQRTGLNTEAFF
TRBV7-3 CASSQGAEQFF
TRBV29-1 CSASGQGAPNTEAFF
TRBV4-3 CASSQDRQGYNEQFF
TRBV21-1 CASSKGGTGAHEQYF
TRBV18 CASSHWVMDSGNTIYF
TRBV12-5 CASVGLGYGYTF
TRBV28 CASSPRGGRGNQPQHF
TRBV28 CASSRDPAGLRIPEAFF
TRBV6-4 CASSDSSGPYGYTF